This is a list of T cell receptor beta chains from one sample in a study of blood T cell repertoires in COVID-19. The data were produced by immunoSEQ multiplex PCR, yet TCRdb's version contains in-frame clones alone and is incomplete. The sample gives about 14,000 clones, roughly 87% of which show up once; 5.4% is in the top ten. Material for sequencing was peripheral blood. These receptors were taken from a human donor in a cohort sampled during active COVID-19. Both conserved end residues are part of each CDR3. Each record gives: clone size, CDR3 length, J gene, D gene, V gene, CDR3 protein, CDR3 DNA. D genes are given only for firm matches. Clone size appears in some rows only: once, few, many, or a class for an expanded clone.

once,16,TRBJ1-1,TRBD1,TRBV4-2,CASSQDPGQGNTEAFF,TGTGCCAGCAGCCAAGATCCGGGACAGGGGAACACTGAAGCTTTCTTT
once,14,TRBJ1-1,TRBD1,TRBV9,CASSLQGVASRAFF,TGTGCCAGCAGCCTACAGGGGGTAGCGTCAAGAGCTTTCTTT
once,12,TRBJ2-3,TRBD2,TRBV29-1,CSVGGGTDTQYF,TGCAGCGTGGGGGGAGGGACAGATACGCAGTATTTT
few,14,TRBJ2-2,.,TRBV19,CASKEGRYTGELFF,TGTGCCAGTAAGGAGGGCCGCTACACCGGGGAGCTGTTTTTT
medium-sized,16,TRBJ2-1,TRBD2,TRBV2,CASSLAAGGYYNEQFF,TGTGCCAGCAGTCTCGCAGCGGGAGGTTACTACAATGAGCAGTTCTTC
.,16,TRBJ2-4,.,TRBV18,CASSLGTGTLGDIQYF,TGTGCCAGCTCACTTGGGACCGGGACACTGGGGGACATTCAGTACTTC
.,13,TRBJ2-7,TRBD2,TRBV30,CAWMGLAPSEQYF,TGTGCCTGGATGGGACTAGCCCCTAGCGAGCAGTACTTC
.,15,TRBJ2-5,TRBD1,TRBV4-2,CASSHQTGGEETQYF,TGTGCCAGCAGCCACCAGACAGGGGGCGAGGAGACCCAGTACTTC
.,15,TRBJ2-5,TRBD2,TRBV27,CASSGLAGVRETQYF,TGTGCCAGCAGCGGACTAGCGGGAGTGAGGGAGACCCAGTACTTC
.,14,TRBJ2-7,TRBD1,TRBV27,CASSLGTGGDKQYF,TGTGCCAGCAGTTTGGGGACAGGGGGTGATAAGCAGTACTTC
.,16,TRBJ2-2,TRBD2,TRBV9,CASSAGAGGDPGELFF,TGTGCCAGCAGCGCCGGGGCGGGAGGAGACCCCGGGGAGCTGTTTTTT
.,17,TRBJ2-5,.,TRBV19,CASTLTGGSLVAETQYF,TGTGCCAGTACCCTCACGGGTGGGAGCTTGGTGGCAGAGACCCAGTACTTC
.,18,TRBJ2-3,.,TRBV2,CASSFTTLAQSSTDTQYF,TGTGCCAGCAGTTTCACTACTCTAGCGCAATCTAGCACAGATACGCAGTATTTT
.,14,TRBJ1-1,.,TRBV6-2/TRBV6-3,CASSRGGANTEAFF,TGTGCCAGCAGTAGGGGTGGGGCGAACACTGAAGCTTTCTTT
.,16,TRBJ2-7,TRBD2,TRBV5-1,CASSWTSGTSSYEQYF,TGCGCCAGCAGCTGGACTAGCGGGACGAGCTCCTACGAGCAGTACTTC
.,14,TRBJ2-1,.,TRBV19,CASRAPTRNNEQFF,TGTGCCAGTAGGGCCCCCACTAGGAACAATGAGCAGTTCTTC
.,13,TRBJ1-2,.,TRBV19,CASSIDLFYGYTF,TGTGCCAGTAGTATAGATCTTTTCTATGGCTACACCTTC
.,16,TRBJ1-3,TRBD1,TRBV4-1,CASSLGTVLSGNTIYF,TGCGCCAGCAGCTTAGGGACAGTCCTCTCTGGAAACACCATATATTTT
.,14,TRBJ2-7,TRBD1,TRBV9,CASSVAGQGGEQYF,TGTGCCAGCAGCGTAGCGGGACAGGGGGGCGAGCAGTACTTC
.,12,TRBJ2-7,.,TRBV10-3,CAFSGNGPEQYF,TGTGCCTTCTCCGGGAACGGGCCCGAGCAGTACTTC
.,16,TRBJ2-1,TRBD2,TRBV19,CASSILSGRIANEQFF,TGTGCCAGTAGTATTCTAAGCGGGAGAATCGCCAATGAGCAGTTCTTC
.,15,TRBJ2-5,TRBD2,TRBV7-2,CASSLALLAEETQYF,TGTGCCAGCAGCTTAGCGCTACTAGCGGAAGAGACCCAGTACTTC
.,16,TRBJ1-2,.,TRBV6-5,CASSYGLLRANYGYTF,TGTGCCAGCAGTTACGGGCTTCTCCGAGCTAACTATGGCTACACCTTC
once,14,TRBJ1-2,TRBD1,TRBV4-1,CASSQVGGSCGYTF,TGCGCCAGCAGCCAAGTAGGGGGCTCGTGTGGCTACACCTTC
.,16,TRBJ2-1,.,TRBV5-1,CASSLEVLGAYNEQFF,TGCGCCAGCAGCTTGGAAGTCCTAGGAGCCTACAATGAGCAGTTCTTC
.,17,TRBJ2-2,TRBD2,TRBV14,CASSQDPSGRHTGELFF,TGTGCCAGCAGCCAGGACCCTAGCGGGCGACACACCGGGGAGCTGTTTTTT
.,11,TRBJ1-2,.,TRBV29-1,CSVLRARGYTF,TGCAGCGTTCTCAGGGCGAGGGGCTACACCTTC
.,14,TRBJ1-5,.,TRBV2,CASQGGVSNQPQHF,TGTGCCAGTCAAGGAGGGGTTAGCAATCAGCCCCAGCATTTT
.,12,TRBJ2-1,.,TRBV7-9,CASSLSSDEQFF,TGTGCCAGCAGCTTAAGTTCGGATGAGCAGTTCTTC
.,14,TRBJ1-2,.,TRBV5-1,CASSSQTANYGYTF,TGCGCCAGCAGCTCCCAGACAGCTAACTATGGCTACACCTTC
.,13,TRBJ2-3,.,TRBV6-5,CASSYSKTDTQYF,TGTGCCAGCAGTTACTCTAAAACAGATACGCAGTATTTT
.,11,TRBJ1-2,.,TRBV2,CASSRQVGYTF,TGTGCCAGCAGTCGTCAGGTTGGCTACACCTTC
once,17,TRBJ1-6,.,TRBV28,CASRYLGQGGYNSPLHF,TGTGCCAGCAGATACTTGGGGCAGGGAGGTTACAATTCACCCCTCCACTTT
.,12,TRBJ2-7,.,TRBV6-5,CASSFLAYEQYF,TGTGCCAGCAGTTTCCTAGCCTACGAGCAGTACTTC
.,14,TRBJ2-7,.,TRBV6-5,CASTPFGLPYEQYF,TGTGCCAGCACACCATTCGGACTTCCCTACGAGCAGTACTTC
.,15,TRBJ1-3,.,TRBV10-2,CASTSGMSSGNTIYF,TGCGCCAGCACCTCAGGCATGAGCTCTGGAAACACCATATATTTT
.,16,TRBJ2-3,.,TRBV24-1,CATSDGFFGGSDTQYF,TGTGCCACCAGTGATGGGTTTTTTGGGGGCTCAGATACGCAGTATTTT
medium-sized,15,TRBJ2-2,.,TRBV9,CASSSGLGNTGELFF,TGTGCCAGCAGCTCGGGACTCGGGAACACCGGGGAGCTGTTTTTT
.,12,TRBJ2-1,.,TRBV27,CASSRSIGEQFF,TGTGCCAGCAGCCGGAGTATCGGTGAGCAGTTCTTC
.,15,TRBJ1-6,TRBD1,TRBV30,CAWKASGTEASPLHF,TGTGCCTGGAAGGCCTCCGGGACAGAAGCTTCACCCCTCCACTTT
.,16,TRBJ2-5,.,TRBV5-8,CASSSVGLGEQETQYF,TGTGCCAGCAGCTCTGTGGGACTGGGGGAACAAGAGACCCAGTACTTC
.,15,TRBJ2-5,TRBD1,TRBV5-5,CASSLGTGRQETQYF,TGTGCCAGCAGCTTAGGGACAGGGAGACAAGAGACCCAGTACTTC
.,16,TRBJ2-3,TRBD2,TRBV3-1/TRBV3-2,CASSQETSGSPDTQYF,TGTGCCAGCAGCCAAGAGACTAGCGGGAGCCCAGATACGCAGTATTTT
.,14,TRBJ2-3,.,TRBV5-1,CASSFTRISDTQYF,TGCGCCAGCAGCTTCACTAGAATTTCAGATACGCAGTATTTT
few,17,TRBJ1-2,.,TRBV27,CASSLSGTTIVGYGYTF,TGTGCCAGCAGTTTATCGGGGACAACGATAGTGGGGTATGGCTACACCTTC